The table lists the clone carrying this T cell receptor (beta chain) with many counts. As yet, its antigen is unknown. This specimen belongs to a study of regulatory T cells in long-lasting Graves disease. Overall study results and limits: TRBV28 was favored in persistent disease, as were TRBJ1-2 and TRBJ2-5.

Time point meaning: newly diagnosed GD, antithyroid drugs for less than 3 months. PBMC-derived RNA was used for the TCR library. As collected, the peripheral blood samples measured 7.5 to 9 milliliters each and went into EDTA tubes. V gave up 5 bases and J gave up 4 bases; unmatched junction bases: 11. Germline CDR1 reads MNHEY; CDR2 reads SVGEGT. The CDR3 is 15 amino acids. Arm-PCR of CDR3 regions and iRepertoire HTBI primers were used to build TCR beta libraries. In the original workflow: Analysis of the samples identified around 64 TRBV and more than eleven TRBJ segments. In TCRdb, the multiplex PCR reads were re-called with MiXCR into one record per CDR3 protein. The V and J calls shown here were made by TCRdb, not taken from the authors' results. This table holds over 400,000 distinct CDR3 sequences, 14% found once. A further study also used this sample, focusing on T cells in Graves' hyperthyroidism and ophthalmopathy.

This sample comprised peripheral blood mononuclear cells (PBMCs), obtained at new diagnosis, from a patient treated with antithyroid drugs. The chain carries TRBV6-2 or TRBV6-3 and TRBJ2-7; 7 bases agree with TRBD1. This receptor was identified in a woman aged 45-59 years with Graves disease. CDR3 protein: CASSTRQGARYEQYF. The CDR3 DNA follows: TGTGCCAGCAGTACCCGACAGGGTGCCAGATACGAGCAGTACTTC.